These 9 T cell receptor beta chains came from one sample sequenced in a study of blood T cells in healthy people across ages. Then a second PCR, running about 6 to 12 cycles, was carried out with a sample-barcoded 5' primer and a J-beta primer mix. Each CDR3 protein gets one entry after TCRdb re-called the 5' RACE reads with MiXCR. The sample has under 1,000,000 distinct CDR3 sequences, around 36% seen once. Sequenced: blood. The source is a man younger than 35 in good health.

V usage is TRBV4-1 and J usage is TRBJ2-1; the match to TRBD1 covers 7 bases. With V trimmed by 0 bases and J by 4 bases, 9 bases remained unmatched. Looked up from germline, CDR1 is MGHRA and CDR2 is YSYEKL. The CDR3 is made up of 17 amino acids. CDR3: CASSQDSGTELYNEQFF. The CDR3 nucleotides are TGCGCCAGCAGCCAAGATTCGGGGACAGAACTTTACAATGAGCAGTTCTTC.

As regards this clonotype: Germline is not matched at one junction end, which may reflect a read error. The chain carries TRBV29-1 and TRBJ2-1; 8 bases agree with TRBD2. This CDR3 is built from 12 residues. The V gene's germline CDR1 is SQVTM and CDR2 ANQGSEA. DNA for the CDR3: TGCAGCGCCGAATCGACTAGCGATGAGCAGTTATTC. It translates to CSAESTSDEQLF.

This clonotype was counted at least ten times. The CDR3 is CASSLTGTFNQPQHF. CDR3 sequence (DNA): TGCGCCAGCAGCTTAACCGGGACATTCAATCAGCCCCAGCATTTT. V is TRBV5-1 and J is TRBJ1-5; possible D gene TRBD1, 6 bases. This CDR3 is 15 amino acids long. In germline, CDR1 is SGHRS, CDR2 YFSETQ. The germline V and J ends were trimmed by 2 bases and 3 bases, with 12 bases remaining between them. The full variable domain, with the rest looked up from reference TRBV5-1 and TRBJ1-5, is KAGVTQTPRYLIKTRGQQVTLSCSPISGHRSVSWYQQTPGQGLQFLFEYFSETQRNKGNFPGRFSGRQFSNSRSEMNVSTLELGDSALYLCASSLTGTFNQPQHFGDGTRLSIL.

At least ten counts were recorded for this clonotype. This chain uses TRBV6-6 with TRBJ1-2; the D gene is possibly TRBD1 (5 bases). The V end was cut by 5 bases, the J end by 0 bases, with 10 bases between. The length of the CDR3 is 14 residues. Germline CDR1 and CDR2: MNHNY and SVGAGI (reference sequence). CDR3 amino acids: CASSLKGTNYGYTF. DNA for the CDR3: TGTGCCAGCAGTCTCAAGGGGACTAACTATGGCTACACCTTC.

V and J are TRBV5-1 and TRBJ1-1; no reliable D call. Germline assignment: CDR1 SGHRS and CDR2 YFSETQ. V lost 0 bases to trimming and J lost 4 bases, with 10 bases between them. There are 14 residues in the CDR3. CDR3 sequence: CASSLAQQSTEAFF. DNA of the CDR3: TGCGCCAGCAGCTTGGCCCAACAGTCCACTGAAGCTTTCTTT.

This clonotype appeared a few times. The chain is built from TRBV20-1 and TRBJ2-5; 7 nucleotides align to TRBD2. This CDR3 spans 13 amino acids. J gave up 3 bases and V 4 bases, and 5 bases lay outside the gene matches. Germline assignment: CDR1 DFQATT and CDR2 SNEGSKA (reference sequence). The CDR3 DNA reads TGCAGTGCTACCCCCGGGGGGAAAGAGACCCAGTACTTC. This sequence encodes CSATPGGKETQYF.

This clonotype was found a few times. The junction departs from germline at one end; a sequencing error may be responsible. This chain joins TRBV7-9 and TRBJ2-7; TRBD1 might be the D (5 bases). CDR1 and CDR2 (germline): SEHNR, FQNEAQ (reference sequence). The CDR3 contains 13 residues. CDR3 nucleotides: TGTGCCAGCACCTTATCAGGGACCTACGAGCAGTACTTC. This encodes CASTLSGTYEQYF.

With regard to this clonotype: This may be a read error, as it is one base from a much larger clone. The chain has TRBV7-9 and TRBJ1-6, with D hard to call. The CDR3 loop spans 14 amino acids. Per the germline V gene, CDR1 is SEHNR and CDR2 is FQNEAQ (reference sequence). In nucleotides, the CDR3 is TGTGCCAGCAGCTTAAGGAGGGAGTATTCACCCCCCCACTTT. It translates to CASSLRREYSPPHF. Drawing the rest from reference TRBV7-9 and TRBJ1-6, the complete variable domain is DTGVSQNPRHKITKRGQNVTFRCDPISEHNRLYWYRQTLGQGPEFLTYFQNEAQLEKSRLLSDRFSAERPKGSFSTLEIQRTEQGDSAMYLCASSLRREYSPPHFGNGTRLTVT.

The CDR3 is CASSRDRDRGYNEQYF. The CDR3 DNA reads TGTGCCAGCAGCAGAGACCGGGACAGGGGGTACAATGAGCAGTACTTC. The chain is built from TRBV21-1 and TRBJ2-1; TRBD1, the table's D call, lacks a check against the DNA. The tail of the sequence fits TRBJ2-7 better, so the J call may be wrong. TRBV21-1 is termed a pseudogene. The CDR3 covers 16 residues.